This T cell receptor (beta chain) was sequenced during a study of CD8+CD57+ T cells in acquired aplastic anemia. The overall study: Healthy donors averaged about 10 million reads for CD4+ cells.

The ends lost 5 bases at V and 6 bases at J; junction bases unmatched: 8. The CDR3 is 16 amino acids. Germline assignment: CDR1 SEHNR and CDR2 FQNEAQ (reference sequence). This clonotype was found many times. Its antigen is undetermined. Points from the study as a whole: Between the patient and control groups, CD8+ Simpson's diversity did not differ significantly.

Genomic DNA, serving as template, underwent TCR beta VDJ and CDR3 profiling. MiXCR was run by TCRdb on the reads, yielding one entry per CDR3 protein. The sample lists about 110,000 distinct CDR3 sequences; 40% to 65% were seen once. This rearrangement joins TRBV7-9 to TRBJ2-1, with 12 bases fitting TRBD2. Sequenced sample: sorted CD4+, CD8+, or CD8+CD57+ T cells (not recorded which) from PBMCs. This TCR came from a human donor in good health, serving as a control. The CDR3 DNA is TGTGCCAGCAGCCCATGGACTAGCGGGGAACCCAATGAGCAGTTCTTC. Translated: CASSPWTSGEPNEQFF.